The present entry profiles one TCR beta chain with its context. Antigen specificity is unknown. This sample is drawn from a study of shared clonotypes between healthy human individuals. The investigators split CD4+ cells into a CD45RA+ naive subset and a CD45RA-negative memory subset. J was trimmed by 6 bases and V by 0 bases; bases with no gene match: 4. The CDR3 consists of 16 residues. From germline, CDR1 is MNHEY and CDR2 SVGAGI. Repertoires were generated with immunoSEQ multiplex PCR, while TCRdb's copy carries only in-frame clones and drops some. The sample lists about 1.5 million clones, approximately 98% occurring once. Notes on the study in general: Larger estimated richness was generally recorded for naive subsets relative to memory subsets.

The specimen was naive CD4+ T cells sorted from blood. Described subset: CD45RA+ positively selected. The sequence was obtained from a man aged 30-40 years in good health. This chain joins TRBV6-5 and TRBJ2-2; 10 bases are shared with TRBD1. This CDR3 reads CASSYSGTGAPGELFF. CDR3 bases: TGTGCCAGCAGTTACTCCGGGACAGGGGCCCCCGGGGAGCTGTTTTTT.